The 11 T cell receptor beta chains below all came from one sample that was sequenced in a study of CD8+ T cells in alopecia areata. RNA, once extracted, was reverse transcribed into cDNA for use as the sequencing template. Only in-frame clones appear in the TCRdb table, and some are missing; sequencing was by immunoSEQ multiplex PCR. The table includes fewer than 250,000 clones, approximately 61% detected once. Sequencing was performed on CD4+ T cells sorted from blood, taken at week 0. Receptor source: a human donor with alopecia areata.

The CDR3 region has the DNA TGTGCCAGCAGACTGACAATGAACTATGGCTACACCTTC. Translating gives CASRLTMNYGYTF. The J gene is TRBJ1-2, the V gene TRBV6-6; D is uncertain. V shed 6 bases and J shed 2 bases, with 10 bases lying between them. The length of the CDR3 is 13 residues. CDR1 is MNHNY and CDR2 is SVGAGI in the germline V gene (reference sequence).

A word on this clone: Other DNA variants within this sample encode the same CDR3. CDR3 DNA: TGTGCCAGCAAAGGGAGCAATGAGCAGTTCTTC. This encodes CASKGSNEQFF. The chain employs TRBV6-5 and TRBJ2-1, with D maybe TRBD2 (5 bases). Looked up from germline, CDR1 is MNHEY and CDR2 is SVGAGI. This CDR3 region has 11 residues. V was trimmed by 7 bases and J by 6 bases, leaving 7 bases between them.

The genes are TRBV5-1 and TRBJ2-1; 7 bases align to TRBD2. The V gene's germline CDR1 is SGHRS and CDR2 YFSETQ. CDR3 size: 15 residues. The V segment lost 5 bases and the J segment 1 base; nucleotides outside the gene matches: 6. The CDR3 sequence: CASRGTGGSYNEQFF. CDR3 in DNA: TGCGCCAGCAGAGGTACGGGGGGATCCTACAATGAGCAGTTCTTC.

The chain uses TRBV7-6 and TRBJ2-7; TRBD1 aligns across 9 bases. There are 15 residues in the CDR3. J gave up 4 bases and V 1 base, and 5 bases lay outside the gene matches. Per germline, CDR1 SGHVS and CDR2 FNYEAQ. CDR3 region: CASSLVGTGSYEQYF. CDR3 nucleotide sequence: TGTGCCAGCAGCTTAGTGGGGACAGGGTCGTACGAGCAGTACTTC.

This clone was observed a handful of times. The chain uses TRBV2 and TRBJ1-5, with D possibly being TRBD1 (5 bases). CDR1 SNHLY and CDR2 FYNNEI come from the germline V gene. The CDR3 loop spans 15 amino acids. V was clipped by 3 bases and J by 2 bases, with 11 bases between them. The CDR3 sequence: CASSESGLGNQPQHF. The DNA of the CDR3 is TGTGCCAGCAGTGAGTCAGGGTTGGGCAATCAGCCCCAGCATTTT.

The chain joins TRBV7-9 to TRBJ2-7; D gene ambiguous. The CDR3 consists of 10 residues. Trimming took 4 bases from V and 2 from J, leaving 0 bases between them. CDR1 SEHNR and CDR2 FQNEAQ come from the germline V gene (reference sequence). The CDR3 loop reads CASSSYEQYF. Here the CDR3 DNA reads TGTGCCAGCAGCTCCTACGAGCAGTACTTC.

This chain links TRBV20-1 with TRBJ2-1; D gene ambiguous. The CDR3 runs to 11 residues. Germline CDR1 DFQATT, CDR2 SNEGSKA (reference sequence). The V gene lost 6 bases and the J gene lost 8 bases, with 11 bases spanning the gap. The CDR3: CSASTVHEQFF. DNA for the CDR3: TGCAGTGCCAGCACAGTCCATGAGCAGTTCTTC.

This clone has more than one count but fewer than ten. The chain couples TRBV6-6 to TRBJ2-6; tentative D call: TRBD1 (6 bases). Germline V gene lookup returns CDR1 MNHNY and CDR2 SVGAGI (reference sequence). The V gene lost 6 bases and the J gene lost 0 bases, with 9 bases spanning the gap. This CDR3 has 15 residues. The CDR3, as DNA: TGTGCCAGCAGAGACAGGAGCTCTGGGGCCAACGTCCTGACTTTC. The encoded protein is CASRDRSSGANVLTF.

This chain connects TRBV5-1 to TRBJ2-3, with 10 bases fitting TRBD2. Losses at the gene ends were 4 bases for V and 1 base for J; bases not matched to a gene: 6. Germline V gene sequence: CDR1 SGHRS, CDR2 YFSETQ. This CDR3 spans 16 amino acids. CDR3 DNA: TGCGCCAGCAGCCGGTACGGGACTAGCGGCACAGATACGCAGTATTTT. Encoded protein: CASSRYGTSGTDTQYF.

The table lists this clone with a few counts. J is TRBJ1-3 and V is TRBV7-2, with D unclear. V shed 1 base and J shed 2 bases, with 15 bases lying between them. In germline, CDR1 is SGHTA, CDR2 FQGNSA. CDR3 size: 17 residues. The chain's CDR3 is CASSLGTRRVAGNTIYF. CDR3 in DNA: TGTGCCAGCAGCTTAGGGACGAGAAGAGTAGCTGGAAACACCATATATTTT.

This clone was counted between two and nine times. This chain connects TRBV15 to TRBJ2-7; the match to TRBD2 covers 10 bases. The CDR3 spans 16 residues. Germline CDR1 is LNHNV and CDR2 is YYDKDF (reference sequence). V was clipped by 5 bases and J by 7 bases; unmatched bases: 14. CDR3 bases: TGTGCCACCAGCGGACAGACTCTAGCGGGAGATGGGGAGCAGTACTTC. Translated: CATSGQTLAGDGEQYF.